This entry describes one T cell receptor (beta chain). This entry is derived from a study of blood T cell repertoires in COVID-19. Study summary: Whether acute or convalescent, the COVID-19 samples came from the United States, Italy and Spain. Sources were T cells, B-cell-depleted T cells, or PBMCs; the material itself was cDNA or gDNA.

In the original analysis: Nucleated cell number was recorded as an estimate derived from reference gene primer amplification. Assay used: immunoSEQ multiplex PCR; TCRdb lists only in-frame clones, some missing. V, J and clone size were drawn from that table, and D and trimming were deduced from the DNA. This table has 39,000 or so clones, 65% to 85% appearing once. CDR1 is SGHTA, CDR2 FQGNSA, per germline. The CDR3 totals 16 residues. The V and J ends lost 5 bases and 4 bases, in that order; junction bases with no gene match: 13. This rearrangement joins TRBV7-2 to TRBJ2-5; 7 nucleotides agree with TRBD1. The sequence was obtained from a man aged 55 to 69 in a cohort sampled during active COVID-19. Sequenced input: peripheral blood. DNA of the CDR3: TGTGCCAGCAGCGAACGACAGGGAATGAGAGGAGAGACCCAGTACTTC. The encoded protein is CASSERQGMRGETQYF.